The 30 T cell receptor beta chains listed next were all sequenced from one sample in a study of response to subunit inactivated influenza vaccine. TCRdb analysed the RT-PCR reads with MiXCR anew, one entry per CDR3 protein. The sample records 650,000 to 800,000 distinct CDR3 sequences, roughly 13% being singletons. Here the sequenced sample was PBMCs from blood, taken roughly 15 days before vaccination. The source is a man aged 45 to 65 who received an inactivated influenza vaccine.

A few counts support this clonotype. V and J are TRBV20-1 and TRBJ1-3; D is unresolved. The V end was cut by 6 bases, the J end by 2 bases, with 14 bases between. This CDR3 spans 14 amino acids. Germline-derived CDR1 and CDR2 are DFQATT and SNEGSKA (reference sequence). In DNA, the CDR3 is TGCAGTGCGGTTAGGTCCTCAGCTGGAAACACCATATATTTT. Translating it yields CSAVRSSAGNTIYF.

This chain joins TRBV11-2 and TRBJ1-1, with a tentative D call TRBD1 (5 bases). CDR1 and CDR2 from the germline V gene are SGHAT and FQNNGV. With 5 bases removed from V and 4 bases from J, the gap between germline ends came to 17 bases. This CDR3 has 15 residues. CDR3 loop: CASSLGGADGTEAFF. In DNA, the CDR3 is TGTGCCAGCAGCCTGGGAGGGGCGGATGGCACTGAAGCTTTCTTT.

The V gene is TRBV3-1, the J gene TRBJ1-2; D gene ambiguous. Germline values: CDR1 LGHDT, CDR2 YNNKEL (reference sequence). Trimming removed 2 bases at V and 5 bases at J, with 15 bases between. The CDR3 has 15 amino acids. The CDR3 sequence is CASSQTTRTLYGYTF. CDR3 DNA sequence: TGTGCCAGCAGCCAAACTACAAGGACCCTTTATGGCTACACCTTC.

The V and J genes are TRBV6-2 or TRBV6-3 and TRBJ2-1; D unresolved. Trimming pared 5 bases from V and 15 bases from J, leaving 20 bases between. CDR3 size: 13 residues. Germline V gene data show CDR1 as MNHEY and CDR2 as SVGEGT. Here the CDR3 reads CASSLGSELVLFF. Here the CDR3 DNA reads TGTGCCAGCAGTCTAGGGTCGGAATTGGTGTTGTTCTTC.

This sequence joins TRBV5-1 and TRBJ2-1, with TRBD1 matching 9 bases. The CDR3 extends over 14 amino acids. Germline trimming cut 2 bases from V and 5 bases from J; bases unmatched to any gene: 2. Germline CDR1 and CDR2: SGHRS and YFSETQ. CDR3 in amino acids: CASSLQGAHNEQFF. CDR3 in DNA: TGCGCCAGCAGCTTACAGGGGGCTCACAATGAGCAGTTCTTC.

The chain has TRBV24-1 and TRBJ2-7; 7 positions agree with TRBD2. This CDR3 contains 13 residues. The germline V gene has CDR1 KGHDR and CDR2 SFDVKD. Losses at the gene ends were 3 bases for V and 5 bases for J; bases not matched to a gene: 3. The CDR3 here is CATSDGREDEQYF. In DNA form, the CDR3 reads TGTGCCACCAGTGATGGTCGGGAGGACGAGCAGTACTTC.

The sample holds one count of this clonotype. The rearrangement links TRBV18 to TRBJ2-1; possibly TRBD2 for D (6 bases). The J call may be faulty, since TRBJ2-7 better matches the DNA end. Germline values: CDR1 KGHSH, CDR2 LQKENI. This CDR3 is built from 14 residues. CDR3 residues: CASSPPLAGNEQYF. DNA for the CDR3: TGTGCCAGCTCACCGCCACTAGCCGGGAATGAGCAGTACTTC.

In its sample, this clonotype was seen many times. The chain recombines TRBV5-1 with TRBJ2-7, with a weak D call TRBD1 (5 bases). This CDR3 is built from 14 residues. Trimming took 6 bases from V and 0 from J, leaving 13 bases between them. Germline CDR1 is SGHRS and CDR2 is YFSETQ. CDR3 region: CASTPTEVSYEQYF. The CDR3 nucleotides read TGCGCCAGCACCCCGACAGAAGTCTCCTACGAGCAGTACTTC. Full variable domain (remainder filled in from reference TRBV5-1 and TRBJ2-7): KAGVTQTPRYLIKTRGQQVTLSCSPISGHRSVSWYQQTPGQGLQFLFEYFSETQRNKGNFPGRFSGRQFSNSRSEMNVSTLELGDSALYLCASTPTEVSYEQYFGPGTRLTVT.

The V gene is TRBV5-1, the J gene TRBJ2-1; 11 positions agree with TRBD2. The CDR3 contains 15 residues. Unmatched junction bases numbered 5, after V lost 5 bases and J lost 4 bases. Per the germline V gene, CDR1 is SGHRS and CDR2 is YFSETQ. The CDR3 coding sequence is TGCGCCAGCAGTTTGACTAGCGGGATATACAATGAGCAGTTCTTC. This encodes CASSLTSGIYNEQFF.

The chain recombines TRBV7-9 with TRBJ2-7; D not resolved. Germline loops: CDR1 SEHNR, CDR2 FQNEAQ (reference sequence). The V and J ends lost 4 bases and 5 bases respectively, with 15 bases between them. The CDR3 is made up of 14 amino acids. CDR3 bases: TGTGCCAGCAGCTGGGCGGACGTCGCCGACGAGCAGTACTTC. Its translation: CASSWADVADEQYF.

This clonotype was counted a single time. The chain links TRBV28 to TRBJ2-1; D gene ambiguous. V lost 1 base and J lost 2, with 9 bases in between. Germline V gene sequence: CDR1 MDHEN, CDR2 SYDVKM. The CDR3 is 15 residues long. The CDR3 region is CASSLLQETYNEQFF. The CDR3 DNA follows: TGTGCCAGCAGTTTATTGCAGGAAACCTACAATGAGCAGTTCTTC.

This clonotype was recorded a few times. V is TRBV12-3 or TRBV12-4 and J is TRBJ1-1; 7 bases fit TRBD1. The CDR3 covers 15 residues. V shed 4 bases and J 3 bases; nucleotides not matched to a gene: 8. Written as DNA, the CDR3 is TGTGCCAGCAGTTCGGCACAGGGGTGGGACACTGAAGCTTTCTTT. Amino acid sequence: CASSSAQGWDTEAFF.

This clonotype turned up a few times. This chain links TRBV6-2 or TRBV6-3 with TRBJ1-5, with a tentative D call TRBD1 (6 bases). Trimming stripped 11 bases from V and 5 bases from J, with 19 bases between. Germline V lookup: CDR1 MNHEY, CDR2 SVGEGT. The length of the CDR3 is 14 residues. The CDR3 DNA is TGTGCCGCCTCCTTAGGGGGACTGCATCAGCCCCAGCATTTT. Translation: CAASLGGLHQPQHF.

The chain is built from TRBV2 and TRBJ2-1; unclear D gene. Trimming removed 6 bases from V and 7 bases from J, with 4 bases in between. The germline CDR1 and CDR2 sequences are SNHLY and FYNNEI. CDR3 length equals 10 residues. As DNA, the CDR3 is TGTGCCAGCAGAGTGAATGAGCAGTTCTTC. Translated, it gives CASRVNEQFF.

The rearrangement links TRBV20-1 to TRBJ1-1; TRBD1 aligns across 8 bases. Looked up from germline, CDR1 is DFQATT and CDR2 is SNEGSKA (reference sequence). The CDR3 runs 12 residues. CDR3 in DNA: TGCAGGACGACAGGGGATGGGAGTGAAGCTTTCTTT. The encoded protein is CRTTGDGSEAFF.

The chain is built from TRBV4-1 and TRBJ2-7; 12 nucleotides align to TRBD2. Trimming cost V 2 bases and J 5 bases; bases outside gene matches: 4. Looked up from germline, CDR1 is MGHRA and CDR2 is YSYEKL. The CDR3 runs 15 residues. The CDR3 DNA follows: TGCGCCAGCAGCCAACTAGCGGGGGGGCCCCACGAGCAGTACTTC. As protein: CASSQLAGGPHEQYF.

Of note for this clonotype: The junction shows a germline mismatch at one end, possibly a read error. The chain recombines TRBV4-2 with TRBJ2-3; TRBD2 agrees at 7 bases. CDR1 and CDR2 (germline): LGHNA, YNFKEQ. This CDR3 has 14 residues. The CDR3 loop reads CAISPGRAVDTQYF. The CDR3 DNA is TGTGCCATCAGCCCAGGGAGGGCAGTCGATACGCAGTATTTT.

This clonotype was counted only a few times. The chain has TRBV20-1 and TRBJ1-4, with D perhaps TRBD1 (5 bases). The CDR3 covers 18 residues. V was trimmed by 1 base and J by 2 bases, leaving 20 bases between them. CDR1 is DFQATT and CDR2 is SNEGSKA in the germline V gene (reference sequence). The CDR3 loop reads CSARGSGRIRSTNEKLFF. The CDR3 region has the DNA TGCAGTGCTAGAGGGTCGGGGCGGATTCGAAGCACTAATGAAAAACTGTTTTTT.

This clonotype showed up just a few times. The rearrangement joins TRBV29-1 to TRBJ2-7; D call uncertain. V shed 2 bases and J shed 5 bases, with 10 bases lying between them. Germline CDR1 is SQVTM and CDR2 is ANQGSEA. This CDR3 spans 12 amino acids. This CDR3 reads CSVETALNEQYF. The CDR3 DNA reads TGCAGCGTTGAAACAGCCCTCAACGAGCAGTACTTC.

This clonotype was seen a handful of times. The rearrangement uses TRBV6-2 or TRBV6-3 and TRBJ2-7; no clear D. This CDR3 comprises 15 residues. V lost 3 bases, J lost 0 bases, and 12 bases lay in between. The germline V gene encodes CDR1 MNHEY and CDR2 SVGEGT. CDR3 loop: CASSYTGLNSYEQYF. The DNA for the CDR3 is TGTGCCAGCAGTTATACTGGCTTAAACTCCTACGAGCAGTACTTC.

This clonotype was seen many times. The J gene is TRBJ1-2, the V gene TRBV12-3 or TRBV12-4, with 7 bases identical to TRBD1. CDR3 size: 15 residues. J gave up 1 base and V 5 bases, and 7 bases lay outside the gene matches. This chain's CDR3 is CASSGQAHSNYGYTF. The CDR3 DNA reads TGTGCCAGCAGTGGACAGGCTCATAGTAACTATGGCTACACCTTC.

The rearrangement joins TRBV7-2 to TRBJ2-7; D perhaps matches TRBD2 (6 bases). The CDR3 loop spans 14 amino acids. V was trimmed by 5 bases and J by 0 bases, leaving 11 bases between them. Germline loops: CDR1 SGHTA, CDR2 FQGNSA. CDR3 nucleotides: TGTGCCAGCAGCGGTAGGACTACCTCCTACGAGCAGTACTTC. Amino acid sequence: CASSGRTTSYEQYF.

This clonotype was observed a few times. The chain recombines TRBV7-2 with TRBJ1-2; D possibly corresponds to TRBD1 (5 bases). CDR3 size: 13 residues. In germline, CDR1 is SGHTA, CDR2 FQGNSA. Trimming removed 5 bases at V and 2 bases at J, with 9 bases between. The CDR3 DNA follows: TGTGCCAGCAGCCCTCGGGACAACTATGGCTACACCTTC. Its translation is CASSPRDNYGYTF.

The chain employs TRBV7-2 and TRBJ1-5; D unclear. The CDR3 loop spans 13 amino acids. The V end lost 8 bases, the J end lost 7 bases, and 15 bases lay between the germline ends. From germline, CDR1 is SGHTA and CDR2 FQGNSA. The CDR3 DNA is TGTGCCAGCGGCCCGCGCCTCGGGCAGCCCCAGCATTTT. Its protein is CASGPRLGQPQHF.

The chain couples TRBV7-8 to TRBJ2-5; 15 nucleotides line up with TRBD2. Germline CDR1 is SGHVS and CDR2 is FQNEAQ. The V and J ends lost 7 bases and 10 bases, in that order; junction bases with no gene match: 16. CDR3 size: 17 residues. The CDR3 region is CASTKGLAGGLGLNQYF. The CDR3 nucleotides are TGTGCCAGCACCAAGGGACTAGCGGGGGGCCTTGGTTTGAACCAGTACTTC.

The V and J genes are TRBV20-1 and TRBJ2-3; no definite D call. This CDR3 comprises 14 residues. Trimming pared 3 bases from V and 7 bases from J, leaving 17 bases between. CDR1 is DFQATT and CDR2 is SNEGSKA in the germline V gene (reference sequence). The CDR3 bases are TGCAGTGCTAGTACCAGGTCGATAGGGAATACGCAGTATTTT. Protein product: CSASTRSIGNTQYF.

This clonotype appeared a few times. CDR3 residues: CAIREGLAGYTGELFF. As DNA, the CDR3 is TGTGCCATCAGAGAAGGACTAGCGGGCTACACCGGGGAGCTGTTTTTT. The genes are TRBV10-3 and TRBJ2-2; 11 nucleotides match TRBD2. CDR1 and CDR2 from the germline V gene are ENHRY and SYGVKD. Unmatched junction bases numbered 6, after V lost 6 bases and J lost 3 bases. The CDR3 runs to 16 residues.

This chain uses TRBV30 with TRBJ2-6; tentative D call: TRBD1 (5 bases). Germline V lookup: CDR1 GTSNPN, CDR2 SVGIG (reference sequence). V was clipped by 5 bases and J by 1 base, with 9 bases between them. This CDR3 has 14 residues. CDR3 sequence (DNA): TGTGCCTGGGAGCCAGGGTCTGGGGCCAACGTCCTGACTTTC. Protein: CAWEPGSGANVLTF.

V gene TRBV27 combines with J gene TRBJ2-1; 12 bases are shared with TRBD2. The CDR3 is 15 residues long. Germline V gives CDR1 MNHEY, CDR2 SMNVEV (reference sequence). The junction had 6 bases not matched to a gene; V was cut back by 5 bases and J by 7 bases. The CDR3 DNA follows: TGTGCCAGCAGTGATCTAGCGGGAGGGAGTAATGAGCAGTTCTTC. Residues: CASSDLAGGSNEQFF.

J is TRBJ2-7 and V is TRBV5-5; D may be TRBD1 (5 bases). CDR1 and CDR2 (germline): SGHKS, YYEKEE (reference sequence). V gave up 0 bases and J gave up 0 bases, with 16 bases separating them. The CDR3 is made up of 17 amino acids. The CDR3 sequence is CASSLAGTGWGSYEQYF. In DNA form, the CDR3 reads TGTGCCAGCAGCTTGGCCGGTACAGGCTGGGGCTCCTACGAGCAGTACTTC.